A selection of T cell receptor beta chains follows, all from one sample in a study of response to subunit inactivated influenza vaccine. Using its own MiXCR run on the RT-PCR reads, TCRdb lists one record per CDR3 protein. The sample includes over 400,000 distinct CDR3 sequences, 9.5% to 12% of them seen just once. The sample here was PBMCs from blood, taken roughly 48 days after vaccination. The receptors originated from a man aged 50 or older who received an inactivated influenza vaccine. CDR3s include the opening cysteine and the closing phenylalanine or tryptophan. A D gene is named only where the DNA matches it firmly. Rows may omit the clone size; those that give it use once, few, many or a size class.

many,13,NA,TRBJ1-2,TRBV5-1,CASSVRTDYGYTF,TGCGCCAGCAGCGTTCGGACAGACTATGGCTACACCTTC
many,14,TRBD2,TRBJ2-5,TRBV12-3/TRBV12-4,CASSLSGGLETQYF,TGTGCCAGCAGTTTATCGGGGGGGTTGGAGACCCAGTACTTC
few,14,TRBD2,TRBJ2-1,TRBV5-1,CASSLATAGGGQFF,TGCGCCAGCAGCTTGGCCACGGCGGGAGGGGGGCAGTTCTTC
NA,15,TRBD1,TRBJ2-3,TRBV7-2,CASSVLGQNTDTQYF,TGTGCCAGCAGCGTACTGGGACAGAACACAGATACGCAGTATTTT
NA,13,TRBD1,TRBJ1-1,TRBV29-1,CSVYGQGRPEAFF,TGCAGCGTCTACGGACAGGGGAGGCCTGAAGCTTTCTTT
few,15,NA,TRBJ2-2,TRBV20-1,CSAPRGSGRTGELFF,TGCAGTGCCCCCCGAGGGAGCGGTCGCACCGGGGAGCTGTTTTTT
few,13,NA,TRBJ2-7,TRBV9,CASSPVYLGEQYF,TGTGCCAGCAGCCCCGTGTACTTGGGTGAGCAGTACTTC
few,16,TRBD1,TRBJ2-7,TRBV7-2,CASSRHGTGDAYEQYF,TGTGCCAGCAGCCGCCACGGGACAGGGGACGCCTACGAGCAGTACTTC
few,16,NA,TRBJ2-6,TRBV28,CASSLPLGSGANVLTF,TGTGCCAGCAGTTTACCCCTTGGCTCTGGGGCCAACGTCCTGACTTTC
NA,12,NA,TRBJ1-1,TRBV28,CASSQGLAEAFF,TGTGCCAGCAGTCAGGGATTGGCTGAAGCTTTCTTT
few,12,NA,TRBJ2-3,TRBV5-1,CASRGGPDTQYF,TGCGCCAGCAGGGGGGGACCAGATACGCAGTATTTT
few,14,NA,TRBJ2-5,TRBV7-2,CASSYNQGLETQYF,TGTGCCAGCAGTTACAATCAGGGGTTGGAGACCCAGTACTTC
few,11,NA,TRBJ2-4,TRBV10-2,CASASENIQYF,TGCGCCAGCGCCTCAGAAAACATTCAGTACTTC
few,16,TRBD2,TRBJ2-5,TRBV11-2,CASSSWTSGRQETQYF,TGTGCCAGCAGCTCCTGGACTAGCGGGAGACAAGAGACCCAGTACTTC
many,14,NA,TRBJ2-5,TRBV11-2,CASSLALGRETQYF,TGTGCCAGCAGCTTAGCGTTAGGGCGGGAGACCCAGTACTTC
few,13,TRBD2,TRBJ2-1,TRBV20-1,CSAPGTSGNEQFF,TGCAGTGCACCCGGGACTAGCGGCAATGAGCAGTTCTTC
NA,17,NA,TRBJ2-6,TRBV6-1,CASKPLTDSSGANVLTF,TGTGCCAGCAAACCCCTGACAGACAGCTCTGGGGCCAACGTCCTGACTTTC
NA,16,TRBD1,TRBJ2-2,TRBV7-2,CASSLPRTGGSGELFF,TGTGCCAGCAGCTTACCTCGGACAGGGGGGTCCGGGGAGCTGTTTTTT
few,13,TRBD2,TRBJ2-7,TRBV6-2/TRBV6-3,CASSYAQGLADFF,TGTGCCAGCAGTTACGCGCAGGGACTAGCGGACTTCTTC
NA,13,NA,TRBJ2-7,TRBV29-1,CSVEGPGRDEQYF,TGCAGCGTTGAGGGCCCGGGCAGGGACGAGCAGTACTTC
once,13,NA,TRBJ2-4,TRBV7-9,CASSSLAKNIQYF,TGTGCCAGCAGCTCTTTAGCCAAAAACATTCAGTACTTC
NA,15,TRBD1,TRBJ2-1,TRBV24-1,CATSRAYTGGNEQFF,TGTGCCACCAGTCGGGCCTACACAGGGGGCAATGAGCAGTTCTTC
many,11,NA,TRBJ2-4,TRBV25-1,CASSVTNIQYF,TGTGCCAGCAGTGTCACAAACATTCAGTACTTC
few,15,NA,TRBJ2-5,TRBV24-1,CATSESGGAWETQYF,TGTGCCACCAGTGAATCTGGGGGAGCTTGGGAGACCCAGTACTTC
many,15,TRBD1,TRBJ2-7,TRBV5-5,CASSLWGQGRYEQYF,TGTGCCAGCAGCTTGTGGGGACAGGGTCGGTACGAGCAGTACTTC
few,17,NA,TRBJ2-2,TRBV10-3,CAISPLPKRPNTGELFF,TGTGCCATCAGCCCGCTACCAAAACGACCGAACACCGGGGAGCTGTTTTTT
NA,14,TRBD1,TRBJ1-6,TRBV7-2,CASSPLGQFAPLHF,TGTGCCAGCAGCCCGCTGGGACAGTTCGCACCCCTCCACTTT
NA,13,TRBD1,TRBJ2-3,TRBV10-3,CAIRGTGDDTQYF,TGTGCCATCAGGGGGACAGGGGATGATACGCAGTATTTT
NA,16,TRBD1,TRBJ1-2,TRBV7-9,CASSGRDRESFYGYTF,TGTGCCAGCAGCGGACGGGACAGGGAAAGCTTTTATGGCTACACCTTC
few,17,NA,TRBJ2-1,TRBV24-1,CATSDTQGQLSYNEQFF,TGTGCCACCAGTGACACCCAAGGACAACTATCCTACAATGAGCAGTTCTTC
few,15,NA,TRBJ1-4,TRBV5-1,CASSFSLGINEKLFF,TGCGCCAGCAGCTTCTCTCTGGGCATTAATGAAAAACTGTTTTTT
NA,14,NA,TRBJ2-7,TRBV28,CASSFWSATGEQYF,TGTGCCAGCAGTTTTTGGTCTGCCACCGGCGAGCAGTACTTC
few,15,NA,TRBJ2-1,TRBV7-8,CASSAGGASYNEQFF,TGTGCCAGCAGCGCCGGTGGGGCCTCCTACAATGAGCAGTTCTTC
NA,14,NA,TRBJ2-5,TRBV7-2,CASSLPGSAETQYF,TGTGCCAGCAGCTTACCGGGGAGCGCTGAGACCCAGTACTTC
few,14,TRBD2,TRBJ2-7,TRBV5-5,CASSMDGRGLEQYF,TGTGCCAGCAGCATGGACGGGAGGGGTCTCGAGCAGTACTTC
NA,15,NA,TRBJ2-3,TRBV28,CASECHALSTDTQYF,TGTGCCAGCGAGTGCCACGCCCTTAGCACAGATACGCAGTATTTT
NA,13,TRBD1,TRBJ1-1,TRBV7-2,CASTSGGGTEAFF,TGTGCCAGCACTTCAGGGGGAGGCACTGAAGCTTTCTTT
NA,13,NA,TRBJ1-1,TRBV20-1,CSAMWQLNTEAFF,TGCAGTGCTATGTGGCAGTTGAACACTGAAGCTTTCTTT
few,13,NA,TRBJ2-7,TRBV28,CASSFGGGDEQYF,TGTGCCAGCAGTTTTGGGGGTGGCGACGAGCAGTACTTC
NA,14,NA,TRBJ2-7,TRBV12-3/TRBV12-4,CASSPLGGGDEQYF,TGTGCCAGCAGCCCCTTAGGAGGGGGCGACGAGCAGTACTTC
many,18,TRBD1,TRBJ1-5,TRBV4-3,CASSLRTGGVDSNQPQHF,TGCGCCAGCAGCCTTAGGACAGGGGGCGTTGATAGCAATCAGCCCCAGCATTTT
few,16,TRBD2,TRBJ2-7,TRBV6-5,CASSYLTSGRSYEQYF,TGTGCCAGCAGTTACCTGACTAGCGGGAGGTCCTACGAGCAGTACTTC
many,14,NA,TRBJ2-3,TRBV5-5,CASSRGRVEDTQYF,TGTGCCAGCAGCCGGGGACGGGTGGAAGATACGCAGTATTTT
NA,15,TRBD2,TRBJ2-1,TRBV7-9,CASSAIAGRYNEQFF,TGTGCCAGCAGCGCCATAGCGGGTCGCTACAATGAGCAGTTCTTC
many,13,NA,TRBJ1-2,TRBV12-3/TRBV12-4,CASSRTGNYGYTF,TGCGCCAGCAGCCGAACAGGCAACTATGGCTACACCTTC
NA,15,NA,TRBJ2-1,TRBV5-6,CASSQAGRGLNEQFF,TGTGCCAGCAGTCAAGCGGGGAGGGGGTTGAATGAGCAGTTCTTC
many,15,NA,TRBJ2-7,TRBV4-3,CASSQETGASYEQYF,TGCGCCAGCAGCCAAGAAACAGGAGCTTCCTACGAGCAGTACTTC
NA,14,NA,TRBJ2-5,TRBV10-3,CAISEMDRQETQYF,TGTGCCATCAGTGAGATGGACAGACAAGAGACCCAGTACTTC
NA,13,NA,TRBJ2-7,TRBV2,CASNIYRAYEQYF,TGTGCCAGCAACATATACAGGGCCTACGAGCAGTACTTC
NA,15,TRBD1,TRBJ2-5,TRBV7-9,CASSLPKTGDETQYF,TGTGCCAGCAGCTTACCGAAGACAGGGGACGAAACCCAGTACTTC
NA,19,TRBD2,TRBJ2-1,TRBV11-1,CASSLPAGLAGSIAGEQFF,TGTGCCAGCAGCTTACCGGCCGGACTAGCCGGTTCTATCGCGGGGGAGCAGTTCTTC
NA,17,NA,TRBJ1-1,TRBV5-1,CASSLSYRQSGNTEAFF,TGCGCCAGCAGCTTGAGTTATCGTCAATCGGGGAACACTGAAGCTTTCTTT